This TCR beta chain derives from a study of breast tumors, draining lymph nodes, adjacent tissues. Broader study findings: That most tumor T cells come from lymph nodes remained unproven.

MiXCR was run by TCRdb on the multiplex PCR reads, yielding one entry per CDR3 protein. The sample consists of some 150,000 distinct CDR3 sequences, 25% to 40% of them appearing once. Of note for this clonotype: Its matching antigen is unknown.

The lymph nodes were axillary draining lymph nodes from breast cancer patients. Sequencing input: axillary lymph node tissue. This TCR came from a female donor with breast cancer. Some clones in this sample may be carry-over from other donors' samples.

CDR3 nucleotide sequence: TGCGCCAGCAGCTTGGCCGGGGGGATGGACACCCAGTACTTC. Translation gives CASSLAGGMDTQYF. This chain links TRBV5-1 with TRBJ2-5; TRBD2 agrees at 7 bases. The V segment lost 0 bases and the J segment 8 bases; nucleotides outside the gene matches: 7. This CDR3 contains 14 residues. In germline, CDR1 is SGHRS, CDR2 YFSETQ.